This T cell receptor (beta chain) was recorded in a study of monozygotic twins with inflammatory bowel disease. The germline CDR1 and CDR2 sequences are DFQATT and SNEGSKA (reference sequence). This CDR3 contains 14 residues. One entry per CDR3 protein, without DNA, is what TCRdb gives after re-calling the 5' RACE reads. Its clone listing holds some 160,000 distinct CDR3 sequences. Material: blood. This sequence joins TRBV20-1 and TRBJ2-7; the D gene TCRdb calls, TRBD1, cannot be checked with no DNA. This TCR was recovered from a human donor with ulcerative colitis or Crohn's disease, or a healthy co-twin of an affected twin (not recorded which). CDR3 in amino acids: CSARGGTGSDEQYF.